This TCR beta chain was sequenced for a study of control samples from healthy donors and cancer patients. Only in-frame clones appear in the TCRdb table, and some are missing; sequencing was by immunoSEQ multiplex PCR. Of about 120,000 clones listed, around 89% are singletons. The CDR3 covers 11 residues. V shed 8 bases and J 4 bases; nucleotides not matched to a gene: 4. Germline V CDR1 and CDR2: DFQATT, SNEGSKA (reference sequence). This clone was counted a few times. This TCR was recovered from a man aged 50-60 years in good health. The specimen was blood. The chain uses TRBV20-1 and TRBJ1-2, with 7 bases matching TRBD1. The CDR3 reads CSTGDPYGYTF. The DNA for the CDR3 is TGCAGTACAGGGGACCCCTATGGCTACACCTTC.